This entry concerns a single T cell receptor (beta chain). The data derive from a study of blood T cell repertoires in COVID-19. In the study overall: Material from acute and convalescent COVID-19 was sourced from the United States, Italy and Spain.

Someone with COVID-19 had been met by exposed participants within 2 weeks before study entry. Profiled with immunoSEQ multiplex PCR; TCRdb holds only in-frame clones, not every one. This repertoire shows about 150,000 clones, 65% to 85% found once; its top ten account for roughly 5%. CDR3 length equals 15 residues. Germline CDR1 reads SGHDN; CDR2 reads FVKESK. V lost 5 bases to trimming and J lost 6 bases, with 17 bases between them. V usage is TRBV14 and J usage is TRBJ2-1; weak D call: TRBD1 (6 bases). This clonotype originated in an older man who had been exposed to COVID-19. The sample was PBMCs or T cells enriched from blood (not recorded which). CDR3 in DNA: TGTGCCAGCAGCTATGGGACACTCCGAGGCAATGAGCAGTTCTTC. Translated: CASSYGTLRGNEQFF.